The source of this T cell receptor (beta chain) is a study of OX40 agonist ivuxolimab in advanced cancers. As for this clone: Its specificity is unknown.

Overall study findings and caveats: In general, CD8+ T cells held more expanded clones than CD4+ did, on average.

Assay: immunoSEQ multiplex PCR; the TCRdb copy retains only in-frame clones and omits some. The data hold tens of thousands of clones, with approximately 90% observed a single time. The V gene's germline CDR1 is WNHNN and CDR2 SYGVQD (reference sequence). This CDR3 is 13 amino acids long. The germline V and J ends were trimmed by 7 bases and 8 bases, with 15 bases remaining between them. This receptor was identified in an adult with an advanced solid tumor such as melanoma, head and neck, liver or kidney cancer. This specimen was CD4+ or CD8+ T cells sorted from blood, taken in a trial of the OX40 agonist ivuxolimab. The chain has TRBV10-1 and TRBJ2-1; D is perhaps TRBD2 (6 bases). DNA of the CDR3: TGCGCCAGCACCGCGGGGAGACGGTATGAGCAGTTCTTC. Its translation is CASTAGRRYEQFF.